Presented here are 10 T cell receptor beta chains from one specimen sequenced in a study of control samples from healthy donors and cancer patients. The data were produced by immunoSEQ multiplex PCR, yet TCRdb's version contains in-frame clones alone and is incomplete. The sample yields 100,000 to 150,000 clones, approximately 90% seen once. The sequenced material came from blood. Every receptor here comes from a woman aged 18-29 years in good health.

This chain connects TRBV27 to TRBJ1-4; D is uncertain. Per germline, CDR1 MNHEY and CDR2 SMNVEV (reference sequence). The CDR3 has 14 amino acids. V dropped 4 bases and J dropped 7 bases, with 13 bases sitting between them. The CDR3 sequence: CASSSEDVPEKLFF. CDR3 bases: TGTGCCAGCAGTTCGGAAGACGTTCCTGAAAAACTGTTTTTT.

The rearrangement uses TRBV3-1 (or the pseudogene TRBV3-2) and TRBJ2-7; D is perhaps TRBD1 (5 bases). Trimming pared 0 bases from V and 3 bases from J, leaving 12 bases between. The CDR3 is 15 residues long. Germline lookup yields CDR1 LGHDT and CDR2 YNNKEL (reference sequence). This CDR3 reads CASSQEAGRGYEQYF. The CDR3 nucleotides read TGTGCCAGCAGCCAAGAGGCAGGTAGGGGCTACGAGCAGTACTTC.

This clone was seen once. V and J are TRBV24-1 and TRBJ2-2; perhaps TRBD1 as D (7 bases). This CDR3 spans 16 amino acids. Trimming removed 3 bases from V and 4 bases from J, with 14 bases in between. The germline V gene encodes CDR1 KGHDR and CDR2 SFDVKD. Here the CDR3 DNA reads TGTGCCACCAGTGATGAGCGGGCAGGGGGCACCGGGGAGCTGTTTTTT. This codes for CATSDERAGGTGELFF.

This chain joins TRBV7-2 and TRBJ2-5; D gene ambiguous. Per the germline V gene, CDR1 is SGHTA and CDR2 is FQGNSA. The CDR3 is 14 amino acids. V dropped 1 base and J dropped 5 bases, with 11 bases sitting between them. In DNA, the CDR3 is TGTGCCAGCAGCTTAGTCCTGCAGTCGGAGACCCAGTACTTC. Residues: CASSLVLQSETQYF.

V and J are TRBV2 and TRBJ2-1, with D perhaps assigned TRBD1 or TRBD2 (6 bases each). The CDR3 contains 13 residues. The germline V gene has CDR1 SNHLY and CDR2 FYNNEI. Trimming left V 7 bases short and J 2 bases short, with 9 bases between. CDR3 sequence reads: CASNREAYNEQFF. The CDR3 bases are TGTGCCAGCAACAGGGAGGCCTACAATGAGCAGTTCTTC.

Only one count was recorded for this clone. The rearrangement joins TRBV30 to TRBJ2-7; D not resolved. Trimming took 2 bases from V and 3 from J, leaving 8 bases between them. The CDR3 extends over 12 amino acids. CDR1 and CDR2 (germline): GTSNPN, SVGIG (reference sequence). The CDR3 nucleotides read TGTGCCTGGAGTCCAAACTACTACGAGCAGTACTTC. Protein: CAWSPNYYEQYF.

The chain employs TRBV7-6 and TRBJ2-7, with 10 bases identical to TRBD2. Germline CDR1 SGHVS, CDR2 FNYEAQ. The length of the CDR3 is 17 residues. V was clipped by 4 bases and J by 0 bases; unmatched bases: 9. CDR3 DNA sequence: TGTGCCAGCAGCTCCCGTCCCGGGACTAGCGCCTCCTACGAGCAGTACTTC. This translates into CASSSRPGTSASYEQYF.

The chain is built from TRBV27 and TRBJ2-3, with TRBD2 matching over 7 bases. This CDR3 has 16 residues. Germline-derived CDR1 and CDR2 are MNHEY and SMNVEV (reference sequence). Trimming at V came to 7 bases and at J to 2 bases, leaving 12 bases not matched to a gene. The CDR3 sequence: CASIRWGGSLTDTQYF. In nucleotides, the CDR3 is TGTGCCAGCATCCGGTGGGGCGGGAGCCTCACAGATACGCAGTATTTT.

This clone was recorded once. J is TRBJ2-2 and V is TRBV6-2 or TRBV6-3; D not resolved. The CDR3 is 15 residues long. Trimming stripped 1 base from V and 1 base from J, with 7 bases between. Germline V gene lookup returns CDR1 MNHEY and CDR2 SVGEGT. The CDR3 loop reads CASSYLRGNTGELFF. The CDR3 region has the DNA TGTGCCAGCAGTTACTTGAGAGGGAACACCGGGGAGCTGTTTTTT.

The rearrangement uses TRBV19 and TRBJ1-2, with a tentative D call TRBD1 (5 bases). Germline CDR1 LNHDA, CDR2 SQIVND (reference sequence). Trimming shortened V by 1 base and J by 4 bases, and 13 bases separated the two germline ends. This CDR3 has 15 amino acids. The CDR3 DNA reads TGTGCCAGTAGTATAGCGGCAGGGAACTTCTATGGCTACACCTTC. This encodes CASSIAAGNFYGYTF.